Each of the 10 T cell receptor beta chains below was sequenced from the same sample in a study of blood T cells in healthy people across ages (dated by TCRdb to between 2015 and 2017). The receptor library was made with 5' RACE. These reads were obtained on an Illumina HiSeq 2500. A second PCR of 7 to 11 cycles was run with a J-beta primer mix and a sample-barcoded 5' primer. TCRdb trimmed public reads at Q25 via fastp, called clones via MiXCR and kept in-frame beta chains. Every entry covers one CDR3 protein and lists the most common genes and DNA from its rows. The sample has under 1,000,000 distinct CDR3 sequences on record, around 50% of them singletons. Jointly, the top ten make up roughly 20% of the sample. The sequenced sample was blood. These receptors came from a man older than 75 in good health.

The J gene is TRBJ2-5, the V gene TRBV23-1; no definite D call. TRBV23-1 is noted as an ORF with a role that remains uncertain. Trimming took 10 bases from V and 3 from J, leaving 24 bases between them. The CDR3 is made up of 16 amino acids. The CDR3 is CANYHPPGEIEETQYF. CDR3 DNA sequence: TGCGCCAACTACCACCCGCCGGGCGAAATAGAAGAGACCCAGTACTTC.

This clonotype was found a few times. This chain joins TRBV27 and TRBJ2-3; 11 bases map to TRBD2. Germline values: CDR1 MNHEY, CDR2 SMNVEV (reference sequence). The CDR3 has 21 amino acids. V was clipped by 4 bases and J by 0 bases; unmatched bases: 18. The CDR3 DNA reads as TGTGCCAGCAGTTCCGGGACTAGCGGAAATTACCCCCGAACTAGCACAGATACGCAGTATTTT. Protein product: CASSSGTSGNYPRTSTDTQYF.

This clonotype has at least ten counts. The chain combines TRBV20-1 with TRBJ1-1; possibly TRBD1 for D (6 bases). This CDR3 has 11 amino acids. Looked up from germline, CDR1 is DFQATT and CDR2 is SNEGSKA (reference sequence). The V and J ends lost 5 bases and 6 bases respectively, with 10 bases between them. The CDR3: CSAWTAPEAFF. CDR3 nucleotide sequence: TGCAGTGCTTGGACAGCCCCTGAAGCTTTCTTT.

This clonotype showed up just a few times. The chain employs TRBV4-2 and TRBJ2-3, with D possibly matching TRBD1 (6 bases). There are 17 residues in the CDR3. The V gene's germline CDR1 is LGHNA and CDR2 YNFKEQ. V was shortened by 5 bases and J by 0 bases, with 18 bases between the two germline ends. CDR3 amino acids: CASSRERGQISTDTQYF. DNA for the CDR3: TGTGCCAGCAGCAGAGAGAGAGGACAGATTAGCACAGATACGCAGTATTTT.

The V call is TRBV5-6, the J call TRBJ2-1; unclear D gene. Germline-derived CDR1 and CDR2 are SGHDT and YYEEEE. The CDR3 runs to 11 residues. The V end lost 4 bases, the J end lost 13 bases, and 12 bases lay between the germline ends. The CDR3 sequence is CASSRIETQFF. Here the CDR3 DNA reads TGTGCCAGCAGCCGAATTGAGACCCAGTTCTTC.

V is TRBV5-1 and J is TRBJ2-1; unclear D gene. Germline CDR1 and CDR2: SGHRS and YFSETQ. The CDR3 is 15 residues long. The V end lost 4 bases, the J end lost 0 bases, and 11 bases lay between the germline ends. CDR3 loop: CASSPGQTSYNEQFF. DNA for the CDR3: TGCGCCAGCAGCCCCGGCCAAACCTCCTACAATGAGCAGTTCTTC.

V usage is TRBV20-1 and J usage is TRBJ2-5; the match to TRBD2 covers 9 bases. This CDR3 region has 13 residues. Germline CDR1 is DFQATT and CDR2 is SNEGSKA (reference sequence). With V trimmed by 8 bases and J by 5 bases, 9 bases remained unmatched. The CDR3 is CSLSGRSPETQYF. CDR3 DNA sequence: TGCAGTCTTAGCGGGAGAAGTCCGGAGACCCAGTACTTC.

Worth noting for this clonotype: This may arise from a read error, as a much more abundant clone is one base away. The chain employs TRBV20-1 and TRBJ2-5, with D possibly called TRBD1 or TRBD2 (5 bases each). From germline, CDR1 is DFQATT and CDR2 SNEGSKA (reference sequence). V gave up 5 bases and J gave up 7 bases, with 17 bases separating them. The CDR3 has 13 residues. CDR3 sequence: CSAEPGPPGTQYF. The DNA of the CDR3 is TGCAGTGCTGAACCGGGACCGCCAGGGACCCAGTACTTC.

Here the CDR3 reads CASISVSGDSYNEQFF. The DNA of the CDR3 is TGTGCCAGCATCAGTGTTAGCGGGGATTCCTACAATGAGCAGTTCTTC. This sequence joins TRBV7-9 and TRBJ2-1; 8 bases map to TRBD2. J lost 1 base, V lost 7 bases, and 9 bases had no gene match. This CDR3 is 16 amino acids long. CDR1 and CDR2 from the germline V gene are SEHNR and FQNEAQ (reference sequence).

The V call is TRBV4-2, the J call TRBJ2-3; possibly TRBD1 for D (5 bases). Germline CDR1 is LGHNA and CDR2 is YNFKEQ. The CDR3 extends over 14 amino acids. V was clipped by 1 base and J by 6 bases, with 11 bases between them. As DNA, the CDR3 is TGTGCCAGCAGCCAAGCGGGCAGGGATGATACGCAGTATTTT. It encodes CASSQAGRDDTQYF.